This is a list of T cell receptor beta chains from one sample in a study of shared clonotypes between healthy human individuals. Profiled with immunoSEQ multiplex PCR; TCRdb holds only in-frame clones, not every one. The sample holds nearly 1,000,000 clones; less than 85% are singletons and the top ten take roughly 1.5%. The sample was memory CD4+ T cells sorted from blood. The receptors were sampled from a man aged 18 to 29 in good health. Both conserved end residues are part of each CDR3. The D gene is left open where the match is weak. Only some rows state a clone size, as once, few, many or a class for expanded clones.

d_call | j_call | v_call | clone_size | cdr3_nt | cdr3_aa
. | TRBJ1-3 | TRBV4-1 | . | TGCGCCAGCAGCCAAGATCGGGGAAACACCATATATTTT | CASSQDRGNTIYF
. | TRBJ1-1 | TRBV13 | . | TGTGCCAGCCAGACAGGCCGACTCAACACTGAAGCTTTCTTT | CASQTGRLNTEAFF
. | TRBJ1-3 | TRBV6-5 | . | TGTGCCAGCAGTACCCTTACCGGAAACACCATATATTTT | CASSTLTGNTIYF
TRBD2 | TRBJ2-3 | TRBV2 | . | TGTGCCAGCACCAGCGGGGTCGTGGATACGCAGTATTTT | CASTSGVVDTQYF
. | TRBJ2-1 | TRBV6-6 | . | TGTGCCAGCAGTTATGTAGGGAATAGCGCGGGTGAGCAGTTCTTC | CASSYVGNSAGEQFF
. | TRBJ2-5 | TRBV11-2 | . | TGTGCCAGCAGCTTAACGGGACAAACCGGGGAGACCCAGTACTTC | CASSLTGQTGETQYF
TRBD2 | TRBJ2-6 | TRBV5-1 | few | TGCGCCAGCAGCTTTCTCGGACTAGCGGGGACCTCTGGGGCCAACGTCCTGACTTTC | CASSFLGLAGTSGANVLTF
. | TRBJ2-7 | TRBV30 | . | TGTGCCTGGAGTGTACGGGCGATCGAGCAGTACTTC | CAWSVRAIEQYF
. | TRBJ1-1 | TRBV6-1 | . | TGTGCCAGCAGGGACAGCATGAACACTGAAGCTTTCTTT | CASRDSMNTEAFF
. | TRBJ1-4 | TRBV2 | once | TGTGCCAGCAGTGAAGAGTATGAAAAATTGTTTTTT | CASSEEYEKLFF
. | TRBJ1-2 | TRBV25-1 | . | TGTGCCAGCAGTGAATTGGTAGGGACAAGAGGAGGCTACACCTTC | CASSELVGTRGGYTF
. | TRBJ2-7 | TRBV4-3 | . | TGCGCCAGCAGCCAAGATAGGGGATCCTACGAGCAGTACTTC | CASSQDRGSYEQYF
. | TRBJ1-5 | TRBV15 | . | TGTGCCACCAGTAGAGCGGGGGTTAATCAGCCCCAGCATTTT | CATSRAGVNQPQHF
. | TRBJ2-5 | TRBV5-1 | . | TGCGCCAGCAGCCTTAGATCGAACGGGGAGACCCAGTACTTC | CASSLRSNGETQYF
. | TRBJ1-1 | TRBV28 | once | TGTGCCAGCCTGTCGGTGAACACTGAAGCTTTCTTT | CASLSVNTEAFF
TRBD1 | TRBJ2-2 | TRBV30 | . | TGTGCCTGGAAGGGACAGCTCACCGGGGAGCTGTTTTTT | CAWKGQLTGELFF
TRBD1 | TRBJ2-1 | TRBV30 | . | TGTGCCTGCCCCAGACAGGGGATCGGGCAGTTCTTC | CACPRQGIGQFF
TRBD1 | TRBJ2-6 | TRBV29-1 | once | TGCAGCGTCGACAGGGGATCCGGGGCCAACGTCCTGACTTTC | CSVDRGSGANVLTF
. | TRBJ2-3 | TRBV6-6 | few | TGTGCCAGCAGCCTCTCCCCCGATACGCAGTATTTT | CASSLSPDTQYF
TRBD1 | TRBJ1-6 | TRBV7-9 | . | TGTGCCAGCAGCTCTAAGACAGGGACTTGGTCACCCCTCCACTTT | CASSSKTGTWSPLHF
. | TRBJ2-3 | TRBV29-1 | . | TGCAGCGTTGAACAGGGGGGGGGCACAGATACGCAGTATTTT | CSVEQGGGTDTQYF
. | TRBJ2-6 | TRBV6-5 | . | TGTGCCAGCAGTCCCTCGGGTTCGGGGGCCAACGTCCTGACTTTC | CASSPSGSGANVLTF
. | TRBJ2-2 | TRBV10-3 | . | TGTGCCATCAGGGAGGGGGCGCGGAACACCGGGGAGCTGTTTTTT | CAIREGARNTGELFF
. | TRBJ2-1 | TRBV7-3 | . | TGTGCCAGCAGCTTAGCGACAGCTATGAATGAGCAGTTCTTC | CASSLATAMNEQFF